The 4 T cell receptor beta chains presented below share a single source sample, sequenced in a study of a mutant IDH1 vaccine in newly diagnosed glioma. As for time point: baseline, week 1 (first vaccination visit). The sample's treatment: pre-vaccination baseline after standard-of-care therapy. This table comes from immunoSEQ multiplex PCR, and its TCRdb copy is limited to in-frame clones, with some not included. The sample lists tens of thousands of clones, about 90% occurring once. Sample: PBMCs, taken from a glioma patient treated with radiotherapy, temozolomide or both. These receptors were obtained from a man in his fifties or sixties with glioma.

Only one count was recorded for this clone. This chain uses TRBV5-1 with TRBJ2-2, with D perhaps matching TRBD1 (6 bases). Germline values: CDR1 SGHRS, CDR2 YFSETQ. The CDR3 has 16 amino acids. V lost 3 bases, J lost 4 bases, and 16 bases lay in between. The CDR3 nucleotides are TGCGCCAGCAGCTCACTGGACAGACGGGGCACCGGGGAGCTGTTTTTT. It specifies CASSSLDRRGTGELFF.

The V and J genes are TRBV6-1 and TRBJ2-1; TRBD1 matches at 8 bases. CDR1 and CDR2 from the germline V gene are MNHNS and SASEGT. V dropped 5 bases and J dropped 9; count of bases not matched to a gene: 9. The length of the CDR3 is 14 residues. The CDR3 loop is CASSTRTGYAEQFF. CDR3 DNA: TGTGCCAGCAGTACGCGGACAGGGTACGCTGAGCAGTTCTTC.

This chain's CDR3 is CASAYDTRGQARNEQYF. The CDR3 DNA sequence: TGCGCCAGCGCTTATGATACGAGGGGACAGGCGAGGAACGAGCAGTACTTC. The chain recombines TRBV5-1 with TRBJ2-7, with 8 bases matching TRBD1. V was pared by 7 bases and J by 5 bases, with 20 bases of the junction left unmatched. The CDR3 covers 17 residues. Per the germline V gene, CDR1 is SGHRS and CDR2 is YFSETQ. The full variable domain, in which reference TRBV5-1 and TRBJ2-7 provide the parts outside the CDR3, is KAGVTQTPRYLIKTRGQQVTLSCSPISGHRSVSWYQQTPGQGLQFLFEYFSETQRNKGNFPGRFSGRQFSNSRSEMNVSTLELGDSALYLCASAYDTRGQARNEQYFGPGTRLTVT.

This clone has more than one count but fewer than ten. The V call is TRBV19, the J call TRBJ1-5; D not resolved. Trimming shortened V by 8 bases and J by 7 bases, and 12 bases separated the two germline ends. Germline V gene sequence: CDR1 LNHDA, CDR2 SQIVND (reference sequence). This CDR3 region has 12 residues. DNA of the CDR3: TGTGCCAGTGGAGGAAGGTACCAGCCCCAGCATTTT. Translating gives CASGGRYQPQHF.